Listed below are T cell receptor beta chains from one sample, sequenced in a study of blood T cells in healthy people across ages. Using its own MiXCR run on the 5' RACE reads, TCRdb lists one record per CDR3 protein. The data contain roughly 1.4 million distinct CDR3 sequences, approximately 59% of them singletons. Material: blood. These receptors were taken from a young man in good health. Each CDR3 is given with its conserved first and last residue. A D gene is named only where the DNA matches it firmly. Clone size is given for some rows only: seen once, a few or many times, or a class if the clone is expanded.

V: TRBV29-1
size: -
J: TRBJ2-1
D: TRBD1
CDR3: CSVVGQGIGNEQFF
DNA: TGCAGCGTTGTGGGACAGGGGATAGGCAATGAGCAGTTCTTC

V: TRBV10-3
size: -
J: TRBJ1-5
D: TRBD1
CDR3: CAIGTVYSNQPQHF
DNA: TGTGCCATCGGGACAGTTTATAGCAATCAGCCCCAGCATTTT

V: TRBV14
size: few
J: TRBJ2-1
D: TRBD1
CDR3: CASSPPEGTGALSYNEQFF
DNA: TGTGCCAGCAGCCCCCCTGAGGGGACAGGGGCTCTCTCCTACAATGAGCAGTTCTTC

V: TRBV12-3/TRBV12-4
size: -
J: TRBJ2-3
D: TRBD2
CDR3: CASSKRGGGSDTQYF
DNA: TGTGCCAGCAGTAAGCGGGGGGGCGGGTCAGATACGCAGTATTTT

V: TRBV20-1
size: few
J: TRBJ2-3
D: -
CDR3: CSATHREPDTQYF
DNA: TGCAGTGCTACGCACAGGGAACCAGATACGCAGTATTTT

V: TRBV4-2
size: -
J: TRBJ2-7
D: TRBD2
CDR3: CASSQVPRPGRTIEQYF
DNA: TGTGCCAGCAGCCAAGTCCCTCGGCCCGGGAGGACCATCGAGCAGTACTTC

V: TRBV4-1
size: -
J: TRBJ2-7
D: -
CDR3: CASSQVAQQGEQYF
DNA: TGCGCCAGCAGCCAAGTAGCTCAACAGGGCGAGCAGTACTTC

V: TRBV20-1
size: -
J: TRBJ2-1
D: TRBD1
CDR3: CSAFTGTGTYNEQFF
DNA: TGCAGTGCCTTTACCGGGACAGGGACCTACAATGAGCAGTTCTTC

V: TRBV4-1
size: -
J: TRBJ2-5
D: TRBD1
CDR3: CASSQGLTGYQETQYF
DNA: TGCGCCAGCAGCCAAGGACTGACAGGGTACCAAGAGACCCAGTACTTC

V: TRBV12-3/TRBV12-4
size: many
J: TRBJ2-5
D: -
CDR3: CASSPGGREQYF
DNA: TGTGCCAGCAGCCCCGGAGGCCGGGAGCAGTACTTC

V: TRBV7-9
size: -
J: TRBJ2-5
D: TRBD2
CDR3: CASRPTSGRETQYF
DNA: TGTGCCAGCAGGCCAACTAGCGGGAGAGAGACCCAGTACTTC

V: TRBV7-8
size: -
J: TRBJ2-7
D: TRBD2
CDR3: CASSFRGEHSYEQYF
DNA: TGTGCCAGCAGCTTCCGGGGGGAACACTCCTACGAGCAGTACTTC

V: TRBV20-1
size: -
J: TRBJ2-1
D: -
CDR3: CSAHRLGEQFF
DNA: TGCAGTGCCCACAGGTTAGGGGAGCAGTTCTTC

V: TRBV11-2
size: -
J: TRBJ2-3
D: -
CDR3: CASSERWTDTQYF
DNA: TGTGCCAGCAGCGAAAGGTGGACAGATACGCAGTATTTT

V: TRBV10-3
size: -
J: TRBJ2-1
D: TRBD2
CDR3: CAISGPRTSSEQFF
DNA: TGTGCCATCAGTGGCCCTCGGACTAGTAGCGAGCAGTTCTTC

V: TRBV12-3/TRBV12-4
size: -
J: TRBJ2-7
D: -
CDR3: CASSLQGCEQYF
DNA: TGTGCCAGCAGTCTCCAGGGTTGCGAGCAGTACTTC

V: TRBV15
size: -
J: TRBJ2-1
D: -
CDR3: CATSRGGLRDEQFF
DNA: TGTGCCACCAGCAGGGGGGGGCTCAGGGATGAGCAGTTCTTC

V: TRBV6-6
size: -
J: TRBJ1-5
D: -
CDR3: CASTPGAQNQPQHF
DNA: TGTGCCAGCACCCCCGGAGCGCAGAATCAGCCCCAGCATTTT

V: TRBV27
size: -
J: TRBJ2-4
D: -
CDR3: CASSQQVGGIQYF
DNA: TGTGCCAGCAGTCAACAGGTGGGAGGCATTCAGTACTTC

V: TRBV29-1
size: -
J: TRBJ1-1
D: -
CDR3: CSVDGGAFF
DNA: TGCAGCGTTGACGGGGGCGCTTTCTTT

V: TRBV29-1
size: many
J: TRBJ2-1
D: TRBD2
CDR3: CSVEPSGSGFNEQFF
DNA: TGCAGCGTTGAACCGAGCGGGAGTGGGTTTAATGAGCAGTTCTTC

V: TRBV7-9
size: -
J: TRBJ1-1
D: -
CDR3: CASSLPRTGANTEAFF
DNA: TGTGCCAGCAGCTTACCCCGGACCGGGGCGAACACTGAAGCTTTCTTT

V: TRBV7-2
size: -
J: TRBJ2-7
D: -
CDR3: CASSNPGDWYEQYF
DNA: TGTGCCAGCAGCAATCCGGGGGATTGGTACGAGCAGTACTTC

V: TRBV12-3/TRBV12-4
size: -
J: TRBJ2-7
D: -
CDR3: CASGDWTYEQYF
DNA: TGTGCCAGCGGGGACTGGACCTACGAGCAGTACTTC

V: TRBV7-2
size: few
J: TRBJ2-3
D: -
CDR3: CASSPGGRATDTQYF
DNA: TGTGCCAGCAGCCCTGGTGGGCGGGCCACAGATACGCAGTATTTT

V: TRBV15
size: -
J: TRBJ2-7
D: -
CDR3: CATSRSAFSGGDEQYF
DNA: TGTGCCACCAGCAGATCCGCCTTTTCAGGGGGGGACGAGCAGTACTTC

V: TRBV5-1
size: once
J: TRBJ2-3
D: TRBD2
CDR3: CASSSIISSGSGDTQYF
DNA: TGCGCCAGCAGCTCCATCATCTCTAGCGGGAGTGGAGATACGCAGTATTTT

V: TRBV18
size: -
J: TRBJ2-7
D: -
CDR3: CASSGALTRDEQYF
DNA: TGTGCCAGCTCTGGAGCCCTCACTAGAGACGAGCAGTACTTC

V: TRBV5-1
size: -
J: TRBJ1-5
D: -
CDR3: CASSTGQPRINQPQHF
DNA: TGCGCCAGCAGCACCGGACAGCCCAGAATCAATCAGCCCCAGCATTTT

V: TRBV7-6
size: -
J: TRBJ2-6
D: -
CDR3: CASSLDEGTAFGANVLTF
DNA: TGTGCCAGCAGCTTAGACGAGGGTACGGCGTTTGGGGCCAACGTCCTGACTTTC

V: TRBV27
size: -
J: TRBJ2-7
D: -
CDR3: CASRMTATYEQYF
DNA: TGTGCCAGTCGTATGACAGCCACCTACGAGCAGTACTTC

V: TRBV29-1
size: many
J: TRBJ2-3
D: -
CDR3: CSVVPLSSTGTDTQYF
DNA: TGCAGCGTTGTCCCTCTCTCCAGCACGGGAACAGATACGCAGTATTTT